This TCR beta chain came from a study of blood T cell repertoires in COVID-19. The overall study: COVID-19 samples, acute and convalescent, were from the United States, Italy and Spain.

This clone was seen a few times. Only in-frame clones appear in the TCRdb table, and some are missing; sequencing was by immunoSEQ multiplex PCR. The sample records more than 250,000 clones, 88% being singletons. The sample comprised peripheral blood. The clonotype originates from a woman in her twenties or thirties with COVID-19, enrolled during active disease.

The CDR3 loop is CASSTGQYNSPLHF. In DNA form, the CDR3 reads TGCGCCAGCAGCACAGGACAGTATAATTCACCCCTCCACTTT. V gene TRBV5-1 combines with J gene TRBJ1-6, with a possible D match to TRBD1 (6 bases). Germline V gene data show CDR1 as SGHRS and CDR2 as YFSETQ. This CDR3 region has 14 residues. The V end was cut by 4 bases, the J end by 4 bases, with 9 bases between.